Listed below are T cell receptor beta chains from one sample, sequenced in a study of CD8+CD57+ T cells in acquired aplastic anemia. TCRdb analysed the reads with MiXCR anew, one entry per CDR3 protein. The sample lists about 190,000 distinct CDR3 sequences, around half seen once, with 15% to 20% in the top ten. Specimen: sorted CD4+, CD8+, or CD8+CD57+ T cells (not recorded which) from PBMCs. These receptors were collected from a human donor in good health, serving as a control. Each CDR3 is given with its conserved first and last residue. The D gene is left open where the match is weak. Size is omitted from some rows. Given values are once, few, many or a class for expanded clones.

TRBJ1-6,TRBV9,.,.,TGTGCCAGCAGTGATGTGAAGTCACCCCTCCACTTT,CASSDVKSPLHF
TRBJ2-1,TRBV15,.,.,TGTGCCACCAGCAGAGGAACAGGGATCGATGAGCAGTTCTTC,CATSRGTGIDEQFF
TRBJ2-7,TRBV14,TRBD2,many,TGTGCCAGCAGGCACTCCGGGGGGGCCAGCTCCTACGAGCAGTACTTC,CASRHSGGASSYEQYF
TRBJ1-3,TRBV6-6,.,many,TGTGCCAGCAGTTACCGTCGCAGGGACGCGAGCTCTGGAAACACCATATATTTT,CASSYRRRDASSGNTIYF
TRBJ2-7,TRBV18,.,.,TGTGCCAGCTCACCCCCGTCCCAGGGCGGAACTGACGAGCAGTACTTC,CASSPPSQGGTDEQYF
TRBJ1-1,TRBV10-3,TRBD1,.,TGTGCCATAAACAATCCGGGACAGGGGAACACTGAAGCTTTCTTT,CAINNPGQGNTEAFF
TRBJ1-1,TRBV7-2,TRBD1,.,TGTGCCAGCAGCTTGGGGGACAGGGGTCTATCGTACACTGAAGCTTTCTTT,CASSLGDRGLSYTEAFF
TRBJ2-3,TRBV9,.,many,TGTGCCAGCAGCGTAGAAGGGTTGGGGGGAGATACGCAGTATTTT,CASSVEGLGGDTQYF
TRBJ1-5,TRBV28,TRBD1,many,TGTGCCAGCAGTTTTGGACAGGGGATGGCTCAGCCCCAGCATTTT,CASSFGQGMAQPQHF
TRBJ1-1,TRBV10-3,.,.,TGTGCCATCAGTCCCGATTCGTGGAACACTGAAGCTTTCTTT,CAISPDSWNTEAFF
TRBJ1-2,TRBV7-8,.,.,TGTGCCAGCAGCCGTAACAGGGCTTCTGGCTACACCTTC,CASSRNRASGYTF
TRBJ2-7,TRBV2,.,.,TGTGCCAGCAGGGGGCTGCCCTCCTACGAGCAGTACTTC,CASRGLPSYEQYF
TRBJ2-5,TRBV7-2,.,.,TGTGCCAGCAGGTATACCGGGCCACCGGGTGGGGAGACCCAGTACTTC,CASRYTGPPGGETQYF
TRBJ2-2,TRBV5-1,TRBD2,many,TGCGCCAGCAGACCCAGCGGGGGCGTCACCGGGGAGCTGTTTTTT,CASRPSGGVTGELFF
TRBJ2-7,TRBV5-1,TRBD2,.,TGCGCCAGCAGACTCGGGACTAGCGGGGCATACGAGCAGTACTTC,CASRLGTSGAYEQYF
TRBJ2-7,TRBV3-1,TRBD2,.,TGTGCCAGCAGCCAAGCGGGGGGTTACGAGCAGTACTTC,CASSQAGGYEQYF
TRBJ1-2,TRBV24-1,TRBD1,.,TGTGCCACCAGTGAGGGGACAGGTCGTGGGTATGGCTACACCTTC,CATSEGTGRGYGYTF
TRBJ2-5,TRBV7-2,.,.,TGTGCCAGCAGCCTAAGGGTGGGGCAAGAGACCCAGTACTTC,CASSLRVGQETQYF
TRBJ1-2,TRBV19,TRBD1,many,TGTGCCAGTAGTATCAGAACCGGGACAGGGGTCTATGGCTACACCTTC,CASSIRTGTGVYGYTF
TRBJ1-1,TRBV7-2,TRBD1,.,TGTGCCAGCAGGTCCGGGACAGGATGGGGGAACACTGAAGCTTTCTTT,CASRSGTGWGNTEAFF
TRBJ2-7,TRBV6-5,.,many,TGTGCCAGCAGTTACTCGAGGGGTGGAGGCTACGAGCAGTACTTC,CASSYSRGGGYEQYF
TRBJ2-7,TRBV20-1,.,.,TGCAGTGCTAGAGATCAGGGCTCCGGGGAACTCTACGAGCAGTACTTC,CSARDQGSGELYEQYF
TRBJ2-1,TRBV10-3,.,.,TGTGCCAGCAGTTACCGCGATTCACCGGAGCAGTTCTTC,CASSYRDSPEQFF